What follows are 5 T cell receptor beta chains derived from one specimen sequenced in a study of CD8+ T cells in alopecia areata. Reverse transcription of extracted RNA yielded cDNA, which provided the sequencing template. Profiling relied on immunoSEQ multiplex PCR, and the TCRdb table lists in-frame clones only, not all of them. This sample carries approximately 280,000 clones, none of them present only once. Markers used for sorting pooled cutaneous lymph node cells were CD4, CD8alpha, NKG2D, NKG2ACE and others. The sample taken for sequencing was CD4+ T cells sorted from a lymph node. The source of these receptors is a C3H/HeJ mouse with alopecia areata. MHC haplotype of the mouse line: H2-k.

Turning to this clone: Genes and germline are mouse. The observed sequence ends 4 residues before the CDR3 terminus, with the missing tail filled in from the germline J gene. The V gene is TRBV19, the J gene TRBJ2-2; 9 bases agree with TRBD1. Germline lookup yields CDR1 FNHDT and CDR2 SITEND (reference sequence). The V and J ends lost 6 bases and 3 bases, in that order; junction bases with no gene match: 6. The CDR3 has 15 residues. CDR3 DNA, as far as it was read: TGTGCCAGCACCCAGACAGGGGGTTACACCGGG. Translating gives CASTQTGGYTG. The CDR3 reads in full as CASTQTGGYTGQLYF.

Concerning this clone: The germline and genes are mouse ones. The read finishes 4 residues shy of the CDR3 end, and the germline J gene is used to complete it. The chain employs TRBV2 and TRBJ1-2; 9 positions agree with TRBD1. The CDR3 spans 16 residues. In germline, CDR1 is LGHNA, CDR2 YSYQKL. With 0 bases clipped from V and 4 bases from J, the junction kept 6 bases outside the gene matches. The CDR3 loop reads CASSQDNRGRGSDYTF. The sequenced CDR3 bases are TGTGCCAGCAGCCAAGATAACAGGGGGCGGGGCTCC.

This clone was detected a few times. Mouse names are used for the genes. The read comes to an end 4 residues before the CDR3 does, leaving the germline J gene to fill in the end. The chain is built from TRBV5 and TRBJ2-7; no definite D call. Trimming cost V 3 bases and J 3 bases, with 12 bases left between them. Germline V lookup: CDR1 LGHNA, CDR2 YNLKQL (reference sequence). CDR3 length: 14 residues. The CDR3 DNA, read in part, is TGTGCCAGCAGCCAGACACCAAAAGACTAT. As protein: CASSQTPKDY. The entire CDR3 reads CASSQTPKDYEQYF.

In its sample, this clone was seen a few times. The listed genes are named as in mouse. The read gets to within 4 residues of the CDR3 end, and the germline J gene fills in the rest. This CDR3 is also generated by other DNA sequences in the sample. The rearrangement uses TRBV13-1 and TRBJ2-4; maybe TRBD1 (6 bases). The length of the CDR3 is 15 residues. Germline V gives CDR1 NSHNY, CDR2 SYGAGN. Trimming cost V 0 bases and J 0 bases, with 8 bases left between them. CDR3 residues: CASSDARGSQNTLYF. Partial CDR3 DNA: TGTGCCAGCAGTGATGCAAGGGGGAGTCAAAAC.

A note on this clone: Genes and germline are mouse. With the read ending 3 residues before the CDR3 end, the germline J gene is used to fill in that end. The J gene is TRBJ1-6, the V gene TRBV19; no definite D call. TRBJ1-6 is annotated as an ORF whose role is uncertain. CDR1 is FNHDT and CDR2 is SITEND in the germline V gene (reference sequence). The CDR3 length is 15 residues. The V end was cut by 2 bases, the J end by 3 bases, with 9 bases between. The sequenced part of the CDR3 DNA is TGTGCCAGCAGTATTACAGAAGTCTATAATTCGCCC. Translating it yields CASSITEVYNSP. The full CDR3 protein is CASSITEVYNSPLYF.